What follows is one TCR beta chain and its context. Assay used: immunoSEQ multiplex PCR; TCRdb lists only in-frame clones, some missing. The repertoire holds around 300,000 clones, with over 85% as singletons. The sample comes from a study of blood T cell repertoires in COVID-19. The CDR3 totals 17 residues. V shed 5 bases and J shed 0 bases, with 14 bases lying between them. Germline V gene lookup returns CDR1 ENHRY and CDR2 SYGVKD. The V and J genes are TRBV10-3 and TRBJ2-6, with D possibly being TRBD1 (5 bases). This receptor was identified in a woman aged 25 to 39 who had recovered from COVID-19. What was sequenced was PBMCs or T cells enriched from blood (not recorded which). This CDR3 is CAISRGRGNSGANVLTF. The CDR3 DNA is TGTGCCATCAGTAGGGGTAGGGGAAACTCTGGGGCCAACGTCCTGACTTTC.